A selection of T cell receptor beta chains follows, all from one sample in a study of cytomegalovirus exposure and HLA in healthy donors. Here immunoSEQ multiplex PCR was the method, and the copy in TCRdb shows in-frame clones only, minus some. The sample yields some 150,000 clones, around 79% seen once. The sequenced sample consisted of PBMCs. All receptors come from a woman aged 40 to 50 in good health and CMV-seronegative. The conserved cysteine and the conserved F or W are not part of the CDR3 here.

v_call,cdr3_aa
TRBV4-2,ASSQERTGGGAF
TRBV10-3,AINDRDANYGYT
TRBV9,ASSVVGANTEAF
TRBV28,ASSLTRVTATEAF
TRBV6-5,ASSTGYTEAF
TRBV28,ASSLAGAANQPQH
TRBV29-1,SVEDRTVGYGYT
TRBV25-1,ASSEYRRFSGNTIY
TRBV7-2,ASSLVGRTYGYT
TRBV5-1,ASSLDRGYTEAF
TRBV10-3,AISAPGGGPGF
TRBV27,ASSLTGLGNTIY
TRBV27,ASTLSRPEGEAANYGYT
TRBV5-5,ASSPTRTVNTEAF
TRBV28,ASTTGAKTQY
TRBV30,AWSRQSPRTGEQF
TRBV6-5,ASSYSSHKETQY
TRBV7-6,ASSFGTSLSSGANVLT
TRBV4-1,ASSQPNRVLF
TRBV5-1,ASSLAGGFSGNTIY
TRBV6-5,ASSYSGGISGAEAF
TRBV5-3,ARSTPGGSSSNEKLF
TRBV6-5,ASSYSGTDYGYT
TRBV7-6,ASSSQGRNSPLH
TRBV27,ASSSGQNTEAF
TRBV18,ASSLGQDSNQPQH
TRBV7-9,ASSNRGGGNTEAF
TRBV19,ASSMLQPLGNEQF
TRBV4-1,ASSQDSEVEQY
TRBV5-1,ASSPRQGIVGELF
TRBV5-6,ASSLARRQLSKDEQF
TRBV2,ANGQTDSGANVLT
TRBV5-4,ASSSSGGHSTDTQY
TRBV6-6,ASSYSPTSNQPQH
TRBV28,ASSLNGGATNEQF
TRBV29-1,SVQTGSNEQF
TRBV2,ASSEARTQY
TRBV19,ASIGTQYGYT
TRBV2,ASREYNSPLH
TRBV6-1,ASGRNQPQH
TRBV4-2,ASSHGQASRYSGANVLT
TRBV7-9,ASSLRRGDGYT